Sequencing of this T cell receptor (beta chain) was carried out in a study of OX40 agonist ivuxolimab in advanced cancers. In the study overall: Three patients showed partial responses: one hepatocellular carcinoma and two cutaneous melanoma cases.

Study-wide points: With doses of 0.1-3.0 mg/kg, partial responders showed among the lowest clonal expansion. There was clonal expansion of CD4+ and CD8+ blood T cells by week 6 at 0.1 to 3.0 mg/kg.

Germline CDR1 and CDR2: SGHRS and YFSETQ. Germline trimming cut 0 bases from V and 5 bases from J; bases unmatched to any gene: 4. The length of the CDR3 is 15 residues. Data came from immunoSEQ multiplex PCR; TCRdb stores just in-frame clones and leaves some out. The sample shows around 76,000 clones, over 70% of them seen only once. As regards this clone: What it binds is unknown.

The V gene is TRBV5-1, the J gene TRBJ2-1, with 8 nucleotides matching TRBD2. The source material was CD4+ or CD8+ T cells sorted from blood, sampled in a trial of the OX40 agonist ivuxolimab. The TCR sequence derives from an adult with an advanced solid tumor such as melanoma, head and neck, liver or kidney cancer. The CDR3 nucleotides are TGCGCCAGCAGCTTGGAGGGACTAGGGGACAATGAGCAGTTCTTC. Its protein is CASSLEGLGDNEQFF.